The following is a T cell receptor (beta chain) sequence with its context. This sample was taken from a study of blood T cell repertoires in COVID-19. As for the study in general: Sites across the United States, Italy and Spain contributed samples from acute and convalescent COVID-19. T cells, B-cell-depleted T cells, or PBMCs provided the cDNA or gDNA that served as material.

Per the original data handling: Cell counts per sample came from amplifying reference gene primers. Sequencing was performed with immunoSEQ multiplex PCR; in TCRdb, only in-frame clones are kept and a portion is missing. Clone size and V and J calls were adopted from that table, with D and trimming inferred from the DNA. The repertoire has about 99,000 clones, approximately 89% of them found once; the top ten carry approximately 17%. Germline CDR1 reads WSHSY; CDR2 reads SAAADI. Trimming took 3 bases from V and 3 from J; bases not matched to a gene: 5. The length of the CDR3 is 15 residues. The sequencing input was peripheral blood. V gene TRBV10-2 combines with J gene TRBJ1-5; TRBD1 matches at 7 bases. The origin of this receptor is a woman of 80 years or more in a cohort sampled during active COVID-19. The CDR3 loop reads CASSDVGTANQPQHF. CDR3 nucleotides: TGCGCCAGCAGTGATGTTGGGACAGCCAATCAGCCCCAGCATTTT.